This TCR beta chain originates from a study of T cells in narcolepsy. Study overall: Healthy controls were enrolled alongside patients with narcolepsy type 1 or type 2. Whole-study findings and limits: In some patient and control memory CD4+ samples, autoreactive clones were absent. Healthy controls reportedly lacked the autoreactive clonotypes serially found in patients' blood. Comparing one patient's CSF and blood CD4+ clonotypes highlighted HCRT- and TRIB2-specific autoreactive clonotypes.

On this clone: The antigen is unknown.

The CDR3 spans 13 residues. Trimming cost V 2 bases and J 3 bases, with 6 bases left between them. Germline CDR1 SGHRS, CDR2 YFSETQ. Some clones are missing from TCRdb's copy, which holds only in-frame ones; the method was immunoSEQ multiplex PCR. The repertoire holds about 35,000 clones, roughly four fifths seen once, with 2% to 2.5% in the top ten. This TCR derives from a human donor in good health. The sample was memory (CD45RA-) CD4+ T cells from blood. This rearrangement joins TRBV5-1 to TRBJ1-5; no clear D. The CDR3 DNA reads TGCGCCAGCAGCTTAGAGTTCAATCAGCCCCAGCATTTT. It codes for CASSLEFNQPQHF.